Presented here are 9 T cell receptor beta chains from one specimen sequenced in a study of T-cell memory formation after mild COVID-19. TCRdb analysed the 5' RACE reads with MiXCR anew, one entry per CDR3 protein. This table holds roughly 200,000 distinct CDR3 sequences, about 21% found once. The material sequenced was PBMCs or a T cell subset sorted from them (not recorded which). The receptors stem from an adult woman who had mild COVID-19 (a few samples of this study predate the infection). Cell type and time point are not known.

In DNA form, the CDR3 reads TGTGCCAGCAACGACGACAGGACGGGAAACACCATATATTTT. It is translated as CASNDDRTGNTIYF. This chain uses TRBV11-3 with TRBJ1-3, with D maybe TRBD1 (6 bases). Trimming removed 7 bases at V and 4 bases at J, with 14 bases between. Germline-derived CDR1 and CDR2 are SGHNT and YENEEA. The CDR3 is made up of 14 amino acids.

Only a few counts were recorded for this clonotype. V is TRBV7-3 and J is TRBJ2-7; D might be TRBD1 or TRBD2, each matching 5 bases. The germline CDR1 and CDR2 sequences are SGHTA and FQGTGA. Trimming took off 5 bases at V and 2 bases at J, with 16 bases between the two ends. The CDR3 has 15 residues. The CDR3 is CASSQSRDGTYEQYF. In DNA form, the CDR3 reads TGTGCCAGCAGCCAATCTCGGGACGGAACCTACGAGCAGTACTTC. The full variable domain, completed using reference TRBV7-3 and TRBJ2-7, is GAGVSQTPSNKVTEKGKYVELRCDPISGHTALYWYRQSLGQGPEFLIYFQGTGAADDSGLPNDRFFAVRPEGSVSTLKIQRTERGDSAVYLCASSQSRDGTYEQYFGPGTRLTVT.

This clonotype appeared a few times. This chain joins TRBV5-1 and TRBJ2-3; D not resolved. The V and J ends lost 4 bases and 1 base respectively, with 13 bases between them. The CDR3 totals 15 residues. Germline V lookup: CDR1 SGHRS, CDR2 YFSETQ. The chain's CDR3 is CASSTGVVRTDTQYF. CDR3 nucleotide sequence: TGCGCCAGCAGCACCGGAGTGGTGCGCACAGATACGCAGTATTTT.

This clonotype was seen only a few times. The gene calls are TRBV9 and TRBJ2-3; 7 bases are a match to TRBD2. The J segment lost 3 bases and the V segment lost 3 bases, leaving 4 bases of the junction unmatched. CDR1 SGDLS and CDR2 YYNGEE come from the germline V gene. CDR3 length: 14 amino acids. CDR3 in amino acids: CASSGDGGTDTQYF. CDR3 sequence (DNA): TGTGCCAGCAGCGGGGACGGGGGGACAGATACGCAGTATTTT.

CDR3 sequence: CASSVGESGHTEAFF. The CDR3 nucleotides read TGTGCCAGCAGCGTAGGGGAATCGGGGCACACTGAAGCTTTCTTT. The V call is TRBV9, the J call TRBJ1-1; tentative D call: TRBD1 (5 bases). Deletions cut 0 bases from V and 3 bases from J, with 12 bases between. The CDR3 loop spans 15 amino acids. Germline V gives CDR1 SGDLS, CDR2 YYNGEE.

This clonotype was found a few times. This chain joins TRBV7-9 and TRBJ1-1; 7 nucleotides match TRBD1. The CDR3 runs 16 residues. The germline CDR1 and CDR2 sequences are SEHNR and FQNEAQ (reference sequence). V dropped 0 bases and J dropped 4; count of bases not matched to a gene: 8. CDR3 nucleotides: TGTGCCAGCAGCTTAGCGACGACAGGGTTGGGCACTGAAGCTTTCTTT. Translation: CASSLATTGLGTEAFF.

The chain has TRBV29-1 and TRBJ1-1; perhaps TRBD1 as D (6 bases). V shed 7 bases and J shed 3 bases, with 27 bases lying between them. In germline, CDR1 is SQVTM, CDR2 ANQGSEA. The length of the CDR3 is 17 residues. The CDR3 DNA sequence: TGCAGCGCCATCCCCCCGTACAGTTCAGGGGACGACACTGAAGCTTTCTTT. This translates into CSAIPPYSSGDDTEAFF.

This clonotype has more than one count but fewer than ten. V is TRBV7-3 and J is TRBJ1-6; no definite D call. The V end lost 4 bases, the J end lost 8 bases, and 9 bases lay between the germline ends. Germline V CDR1 and CDR2: SGHTA, FQGTGA. This CDR3 is built from 13 residues. The CDR3 DNA reads TGTGCCAGCAGCTCCGGCGGCGATTCACCCCTCCACTTT. Its translation: CASSSGGDSPLHF.

A few counts support this clonotype. The chain combines TRBV14 with TRBJ2-1, with 8 bases fitting TRBD2. Germline values: CDR1 SGHDN, CDR2 FVKESK. Trimming removed 1 base from V and 8 bases from J; junction bases left unmatched: 7. The CDR3 has 15 amino acids. The CDR3 region is CASSQAAGVYYEQFF. The CDR3 bases are TGTGCCAGCAGCCAAGCAGCGGGAGTTTACTATGAGCAGTTCTTC.